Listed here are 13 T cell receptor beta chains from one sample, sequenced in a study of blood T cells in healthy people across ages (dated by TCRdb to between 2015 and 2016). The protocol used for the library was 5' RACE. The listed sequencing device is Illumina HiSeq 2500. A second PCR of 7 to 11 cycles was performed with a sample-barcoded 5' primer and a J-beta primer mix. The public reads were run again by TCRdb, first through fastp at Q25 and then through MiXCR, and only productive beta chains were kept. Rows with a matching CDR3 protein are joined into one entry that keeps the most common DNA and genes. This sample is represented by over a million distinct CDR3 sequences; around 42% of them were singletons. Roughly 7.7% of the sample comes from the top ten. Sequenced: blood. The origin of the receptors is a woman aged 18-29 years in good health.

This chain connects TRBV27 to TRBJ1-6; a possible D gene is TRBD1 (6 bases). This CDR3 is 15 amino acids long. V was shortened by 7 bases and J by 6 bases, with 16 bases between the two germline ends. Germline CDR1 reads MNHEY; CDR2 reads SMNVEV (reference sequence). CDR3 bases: TGTGCCAGCACCCAGGCGGGACACCTTAATTCACCCCTCCACTTT. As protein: CASTQAGHLNSPLHF.

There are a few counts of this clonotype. The chain's CDR3 is CASSFRVPQQGASNEQFF. DNA for the CDR3: TGTGCCAGCAGCTTTAGAGTCCCACAACAGGGGGCGAGCAATGAGCAGTTCTTC. The rearrangement uses TRBV7-9 and TRBJ2-1; 9 nucleotides match TRBD1. CDR3 length: 18 residues. J gave up 6 bases and V 3 bases, and 15 bases lay outside the gene matches. CDR1 is SEHNR, CDR2 FQNEAQ, per germline (reference sequence).

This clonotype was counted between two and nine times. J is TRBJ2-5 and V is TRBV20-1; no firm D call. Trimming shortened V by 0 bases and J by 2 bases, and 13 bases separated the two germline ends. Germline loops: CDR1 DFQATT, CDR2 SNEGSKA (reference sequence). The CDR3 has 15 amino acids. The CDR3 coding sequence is TGCAGTGCTAGAGATCCCCAGACCAATCAAGAGACCCAGTACTTC. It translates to CSARDPQTNQETQYF.

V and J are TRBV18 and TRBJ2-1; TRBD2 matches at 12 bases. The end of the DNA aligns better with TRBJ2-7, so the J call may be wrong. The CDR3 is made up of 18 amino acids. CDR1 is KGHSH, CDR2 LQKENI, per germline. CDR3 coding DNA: TGTGCCAGCTCACCCAGACTAGCGGGAGCTTGGTCCTACAATGAGCAGTACTTC. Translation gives CASSPRLAGAWSYNEQYF.

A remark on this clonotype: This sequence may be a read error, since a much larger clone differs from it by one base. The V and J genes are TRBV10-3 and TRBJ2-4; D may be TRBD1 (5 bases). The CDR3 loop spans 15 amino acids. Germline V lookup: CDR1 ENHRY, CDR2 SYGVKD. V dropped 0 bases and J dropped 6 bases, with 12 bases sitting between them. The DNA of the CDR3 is TGTGCCATCAGTGAGTCTTGGCAGGGTGCAAACATTCAGTACTTC. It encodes CAISESWQGANIQYF.

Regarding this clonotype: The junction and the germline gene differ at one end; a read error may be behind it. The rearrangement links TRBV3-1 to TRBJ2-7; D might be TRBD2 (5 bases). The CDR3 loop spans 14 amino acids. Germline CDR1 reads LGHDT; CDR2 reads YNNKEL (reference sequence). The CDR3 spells CTSTQTWTSYEQYF. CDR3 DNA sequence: TGTACCAGCACCCAAACCTGGACTTCCTACGAGCAGTACTTC.

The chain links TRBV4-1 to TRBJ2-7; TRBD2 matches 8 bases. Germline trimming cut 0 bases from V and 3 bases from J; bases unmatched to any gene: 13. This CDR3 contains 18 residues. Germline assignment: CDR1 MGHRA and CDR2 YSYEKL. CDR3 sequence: CASSQEGPNAGGGYEQYF. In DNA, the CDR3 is TGCGCCAGCAGCCAAGAAGGTCCGAATGCGGGAGGAGGCTACGAGCAGTACTTC.

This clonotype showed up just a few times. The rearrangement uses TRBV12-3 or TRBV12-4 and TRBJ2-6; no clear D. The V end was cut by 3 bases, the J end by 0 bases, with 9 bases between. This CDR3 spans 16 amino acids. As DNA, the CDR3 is TGTGCCAGCAGTTTCCTCAAAAACTCTGGGGCCAACGTCCTGACTTTC. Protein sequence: CASSFLKNSGANVLTF.

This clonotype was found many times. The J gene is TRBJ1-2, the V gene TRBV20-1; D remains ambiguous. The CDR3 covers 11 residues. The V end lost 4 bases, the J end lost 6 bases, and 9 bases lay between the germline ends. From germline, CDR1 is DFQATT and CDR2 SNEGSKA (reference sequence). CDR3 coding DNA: TGCAGTGCTACCCCCGGGAATGGCTACACCTTC. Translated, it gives CSATPGNGYTF.

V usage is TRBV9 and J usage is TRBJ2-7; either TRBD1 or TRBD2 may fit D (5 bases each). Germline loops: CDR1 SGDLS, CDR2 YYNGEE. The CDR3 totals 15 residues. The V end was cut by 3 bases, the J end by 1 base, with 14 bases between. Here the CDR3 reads CASSAAGTVSYEQYF. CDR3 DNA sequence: TGTGCCAGCAGCGCCGCCGGGACGGTTTCCTACGAGCAGTACTTC.

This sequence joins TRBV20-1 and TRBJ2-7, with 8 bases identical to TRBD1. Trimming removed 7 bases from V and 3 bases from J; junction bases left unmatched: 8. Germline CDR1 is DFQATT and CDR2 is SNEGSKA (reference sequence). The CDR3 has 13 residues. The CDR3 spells CSGVGTGYYEQYF. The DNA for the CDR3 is TGCAGTGGGGTAGGGACAGGATACTACGAGCAGTACTTC.

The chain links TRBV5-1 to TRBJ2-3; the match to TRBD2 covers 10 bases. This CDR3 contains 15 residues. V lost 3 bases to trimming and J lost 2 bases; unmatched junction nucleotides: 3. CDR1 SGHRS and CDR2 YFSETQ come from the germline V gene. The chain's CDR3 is CASSSGLANTDTQYF. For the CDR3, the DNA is TGCGCCAGCAGCTCGGGACTAGCGAACACAGATACGCAGTATTTT.

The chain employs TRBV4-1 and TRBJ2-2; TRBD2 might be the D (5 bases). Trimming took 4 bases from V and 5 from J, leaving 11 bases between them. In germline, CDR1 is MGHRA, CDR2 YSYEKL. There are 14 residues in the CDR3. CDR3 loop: CASSPLRGTGELFF. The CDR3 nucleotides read TGCGCCAGCAGCCCCCTCAGAGGGACCGGGGAGCTGTTTTTT.